This TCR beta chain originates from a study of cytomegalovirus exposure and HLA in healthy donors. On the study more broadly: The platform used for the approximately 130 validation repertoires matched that of the approximately 640 first-cohort repertoires, a later analysis reported. General study findings and limits: 150 to 200 TCR beta chains were listed as cytomegalovirus-associated. With high specificity and sensitivity, the classifier reportedly diagnosed cytomegalovirus status. Among the CMV-associated chains, a few were confirmed in vitro as specific for CMV antigens.

The CDR3 is 13 amino acids. V gave up 0 bases and J gave up 3 bases, with 6 bases separating them. Germline V gene lookup returns CDR1 SGHRS and CDR2 YFSETQ. Profiling relied on immunoSEQ multiplex PCR, and the TCRdb table lists in-frame clones only, not all of them. The sample consists of roughly 60,000 clones, around 95% of them appearing once. Of note for this clone: Its antigen is unidentified.

The sequence was obtained from a woman between 18 and 30 years old in good health and CMV-seropositive. Input material: PBMCs. V usage is TRBV5-1 and J usage is TRBJ1-1; no clear D gene. CDR3 residues: CASSLEKHTEAFF. In nucleotides, the CDR3 is TGCGCCAGCAGCTTGGAGAAGCACACTGAAGCTTTCTTT.